The source of this TCR beta chain is a study of T cell repertoires in cytomegalovirus infection. Concerning this clonotype: Its antigen remains unidentified.

One entry per CDR3 protein, called by TCRdb with MiXCR from the reads. This sample yields more than 110,000 distinct CDR3 sequences, of which 30% to 40% are seen a single time; 45% to 55% belongs to the top ten. Germline CDR1 and CDR2: MGHRA and YSYEKL. CDR3 size: 15 residues. Trimming cost V 4 bases and J 2 bases; bases outside gene matches: 4. The clonotype comes from a human donor in good health (CMV status not recorded). Some clones in this sample may be carry-over from other donors' samples. Sample: CD8+ T cells from cultured PBMCs, taken from culture after CMV antigen stimulation. The chain employs TRBV4-1 and TRBJ1-2; 10 bases are a match to TRBD1. Here the CDR3 DNA reads TGCGCCAGCAGCCCAACGGGACAGGGGAACTATGGCTACACCTTC. Residues: CASSPTGQGNYGYTF.